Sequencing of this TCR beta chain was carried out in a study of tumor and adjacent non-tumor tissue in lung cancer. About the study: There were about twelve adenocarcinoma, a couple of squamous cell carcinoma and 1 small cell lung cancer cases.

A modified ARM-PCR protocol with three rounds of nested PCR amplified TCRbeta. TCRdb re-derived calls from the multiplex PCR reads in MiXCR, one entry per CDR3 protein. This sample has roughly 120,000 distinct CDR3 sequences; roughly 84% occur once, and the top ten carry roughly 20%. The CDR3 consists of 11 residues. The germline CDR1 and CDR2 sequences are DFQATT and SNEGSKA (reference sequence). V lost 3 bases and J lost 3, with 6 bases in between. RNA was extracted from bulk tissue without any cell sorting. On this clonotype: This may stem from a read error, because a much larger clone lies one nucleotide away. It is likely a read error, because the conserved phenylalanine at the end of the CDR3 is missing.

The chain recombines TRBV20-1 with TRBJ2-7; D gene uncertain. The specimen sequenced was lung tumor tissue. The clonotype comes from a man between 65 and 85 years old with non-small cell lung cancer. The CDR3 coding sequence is TGCAGTGCTAGTTTGGACTACGAGCAGTACTTG. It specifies CSASLDYEQYL.